The 25 T cell receptor beta chains in this list originate from one sample, sequenced in a study of a mutant IDH1 vaccine in newly diagnosed glioma. This sample's time point: week 47, end of study. The content of each vaccine dose was 300 ug of mutant IDH1 20-mer peptide, and topical imiquimod accompanied it. These receptors' targets are unknown. TCRdb's table, derived via immunoSEQ multiplex PCR, lists solely in-frame clones and lacks some. Of roughly 86,000 clones listed, about 81% were seen once; the top ten hold 4% to 5.5%. The sample was PBMCs, taken from a glioma patient whose treatment included an IDH1 peptide vaccine. These TCRs come from a man in his forties with glioma.

This chain connects TRBV4-1 to TRBJ2-3; D not resolved. CDR3 length equals 16 residues. V dropped 1 base and J dropped 5 bases, with 16 bases sitting between them. Germline V gene sequence: CDR1 MGHRA, CDR2 YSYEKL. The CDR3 DNA reads TGCGCCAGCAGCCAAGGCTTCTTAGTGGGTGGAGATACGCAGTATTTT. Amino acid sequence: CASSQGFLVGGDTQYF.

The genes are TRBV7-9 and TRBJ1-1; perhaps TRBD1 as D (5 bases). Germline V CDR1 and CDR2: SEHNR, FQNEAQ (reference sequence). This CDR3 contains 15 residues. The ends were cut back, 5 bases at V and 0 bases at J, with 13 bases in the middle. The DNA for the CDR3 is TGTGCCAGCAGCCCCCTAGGGGCAGTGAACACTGAAGCTTTCTTT. Translation gives CASSPLGAVNTEAFF.

V and J are TRBV30 and TRBJ2-1; D is possibly TRBD2 (5 bases). Germline V CDR1 and CDR2: GTSNPN, SVGIG (reference sequence). The CDR3 covers 13 residues. The ends were cut back, 4 bases at V and 2 bases at J, with 9 bases in the middle. CDR3: CAWKAGTYNEQFF. CDR3 bases: TGTGCCTGGAAGGCGGGCACCTACAATGAGCAGTTCTTC.

J is TRBJ1-5 and V is TRBV6-6; D not certain. CDR3 size: 16 residues. V lost 7 bases, J lost 0 bases, and 16 bases lay in between. The germline V gene encodes CDR1 MNHNY and CDR2 SVGAGI (reference sequence). CDR3 nucleotide sequence: TGTGCCAGCACTCGTGGGGTGGGGTTTAGCAATCAGCCCCAGCATTTT. Its translation is CASTRGVGFSNQPQHF.

The rearrangement links TRBV11-2 to TRBJ1-1, with unresolved D. Germline CDR1 SGHAT, CDR2 FQNNGV. The length of the CDR3 is 15 residues. Deletions cut 4 bases from V and 1 base from J, with 13 bases between. The CDR3 region is CASSSVDLGNTEAFF. The CDR3 nucleotides are TGTGCCAGCAGCTCTGTCGACCTTGGGAACACTGAAGCTTTCTTT.

The CDR3 reads CASSGGNNRGTQYF. The CDR3 DNA sequence: TGCGCCAGCAGTGGTGGCAATAACCGGGGGACCCAGTACTTC. The chain is built from TRBV10-2 and TRBJ2-5, with a possible D match to TRBD2 (5 bases). Germline loops: CDR1 WSHSY, CDR2 SAAADI. V was trimmed by 4 bases and J by 7 bases, leaving 16 bases between them. CDR3 size: 14 residues.

The rearrangement joins TRBV7-6 to TRBJ2-7; 9 positions agree with TRBD1. The CDR3 has 17 amino acids. CDR1 SGHVS and CDR2 FNYEAQ come from the germline V gene. V shed 0 bases, J shed 2 bases, and the junction held 8 bases outside the gene matches. The CDR3 DNA sequence: TGTGCCAGCAGCTTAGCGTTCGGACAGGGGTTTACCTACGAGCAGTACTTC. Translation gives CASSLAFGQGFTYEQYF.

The J gene is TRBJ2-3, the V gene TRBV30, with 8 bases fitting TRBD2. This CDR3 has 17 residues. From germline, CDR1 is GTSNPN and CDR2 SVGIG (reference sequence). V lost 2 bases, J lost 6 bases, and 16 bases stayed unmatched. This CDR3 reads CAWSSPALPGGRDTQYF. For the CDR3, the DNA is TGTGCCTGGAGTTCTCCAGCTTTGCCGGGGGGGCGGGATACGCAGTATTTT.

The chain employs TRBV15 and TRBJ1-3, with D uncertain. The CDR3 contains 15 residues. Trimming took off 0 bases at V and 0 bases at J, with 6 bases between the two ends. Germline CDR1 LNHNV, CDR2 YYDKDF (reference sequence). CDR3 DNA sequence: TGTGCCACCAGCAGAGATGCCGGCTCTGGAAACACCATATATTTT. The encoded protein is CATSRDAGSGNTIYF.

This chain links TRBV12-5 with TRBJ1-1; D is ambiguous. Germline V gene lookup returns CDR1 LGHNT and CDR2 FRNRAP. V shed 0 bases and J shed 1 base, with 12 bases lying between them. This CDR3 comprises 16 residues. The DNA for the CDR3 is TGTGCTAGTGGTTTGGTACGGGTGGGCTGGAACACTGAAGCTTTCTTT. Translated, it gives CASGLVRVGWNTEAFF.

This clone has more than one count but fewer than ten. The J gene is TRBJ2-3, the V gene TRBV7-8; 13 nucleotides line up with TRBD2. With V trimmed by 2 bases and J by 3 bases, 2 bases remained unmatched. The CDR3 length is 16 residues. The germline V gene has CDR1 SGHVS and CDR2 FQNEAQ. CDR3 bases: TGTGCCAGCAGCTTAAGGGGACTAGCGGGGACAGATACGCAGTATTTT. Its translation is CASSLRGLAGTDTQYF.

The chain recombines TRBV11-1 with TRBJ2-1, with 14 positions matching TRBD2. V was clipped by 1 base and J by 8 bases; unmatched bases: 4. The CDR3 is made up of 16 amino acids. The germline V gene has CDR1 SGHAT and CDR2 FQDESV (reference sequence). The CDR3 here is CASSLVGTSGSHEQFF. Written as DNA, the CDR3 is TGTGCCAGCAGCTTAGTAGGGACTAGCGGGAGCCATGAGCAGTTCTTC.

The chain is built from TRBV7-2 and TRBJ2-5, with 7 bases fitting TRBD1. The germline V gene encodes CDR1 SGHTA and CDR2 FQGNSA. Unmatched junction bases numbered 9, after V lost 0 bases and J lost 5 bases. This CDR3 spans 16 amino acids. As DNA, the CDR3 is TGTGCCAGCAGCTTAGCTCCCCCAGGGGGTCGGGAGACCCAGTACTTC. As protein: CASSLAPPGGRETQYF.

The CDR3 coding sequence is TGTGCCAGCAGCCGTACAGGGGGCGATTCGGAAGCTTTCTTT. Translating it yields CASSRTGGDSEAFF. This chain uses TRBV5-4 with TRBJ1-1; TRBD1 aligns across 9 bases. Germline CDR1 is SGHNT and CDR2 is YYREEE (reference sequence). V dropped 4 bases and J dropped 8; count of bases not matched to a gene: 9. This CDR3 has 14 residues.

The chain recombines TRBV27 with TRBJ1-1; 9 bases fit TRBD1. V dropped 3 bases and J dropped 4; count of bases not matched to a gene: 3. CDR1 and CDR2 (germline): MNHEY, SMNVEV (reference sequence). This CDR3 is 14 amino acids long. The CDR3 coding sequence is TGTGCCAGCAGTTTTACAGGGGGCGTCACTGAAGCTTTCTTT. This sequence encodes CASSFTGGVTEAFF.

This chain uses TRBV6-5 with TRBJ2-6; D may match TRBD1 or TRBD2 (5 bases each). The germline CDR1 and CDR2 sequences are MNHEY and SVGAGI. The V and J ends lost 4 bases and 0 bases respectively, with 7 bases between them. The CDR3 is made up of 15 amino acids. CDR3 in amino acids: CASSSGLSGANVLTF. CDR3 coding DNA: TGTGCCAGCAGTTCGGGGCTCTCTGGGGCCAACGTCCTGACTTTC.

V and J are TRBV19 and TRBJ1-1; D remains ambiguous. Germline V gene lookup returns CDR1 LNHDA and CDR2 SQIVND (reference sequence). The CDR3 has 18 amino acids. Trimming took off 3 bases at V and 1 base at J, with 21 bases between the two ends. CDR3 protein: CASSITSVRPAGNTEAFF. CDR3 DNA: TGTGCCAGTAGTATCACCTCCGTCCGACCCGCCGGGAACACTGAAGCTTTCTTT.

The chain's CDR3 is CASSGQGHRSYEQYF. The CDR3 nucleotides read TGTGCCAGCAGTGGACAGGGCCATCGGTCCTACGAGCAGTACTTC. The genes are TRBV2 and TRBJ2-7; 7 bases line up with TRBD1. Germline V gene lookup returns CDR1 SNHLY and CDR2 FYNNEI. This CDR3 region has 15 residues. The J segment lost 1 base and the V segment lost 4 bases, leaving 7 bases of the junction unmatched.

The genes are TRBV7-8 and TRBJ1-2, with 8 nucleotides matching TRBD1. The germline V gene encodes CDR1 SGHVS and CDR2 FQNEAQ. This CDR3 comprises 15 residues. Trimming removed 5 bases from V and 5 bases from J; junction bases left unmatched: 10. The CDR3, as DNA: TGTGCCAGCAGCCCCAAACTGACAGGGGAGTATGGCTACACCTTC. Protein: CASSPKLTGEYGYTF.

The chain carries TRBV2 and TRBJ2-4, with 7 bases lining up with TRBD2. This CDR3 spans 17 amino acids. The J segment lost 6 bases and the V segment lost 6 bases, leaving 17 bases of the junction unmatched. Germline V lookup: CDR1 SNHLY, CDR2 FYNNEI. CDR3: CASRDVVAGVFGNIQYF. The CDR3 region has the DNA TGTGCCAGCAGGGATGTTGTGGCGGGAGTCTTCGGAAACATTCAGTACTTC.

This sequence joins TRBV5-5 and TRBJ1-5, with no clear D. This CDR3 is 14 amino acids long. V lost 4 bases to trimming and J lost 2 bases, with 10 bases between them. The germline CDR1 and CDR2 sequences are SGHKS and YYEKEE (reference sequence). CDR3 coding DNA: TGTGCCAGCAGCCAAGAGGGCCGCAATCAGCCCCAGCATTTT. Its translation: CASSQEGRNQPQHF.

V usage is TRBV19 and J usage is TRBJ1-1; TRBD1 is a possible D gene (5 bases). Germline lookup yields CDR1 LNHDA and CDR2 SQIVND (reference sequence). Trimming left V 11 bases short and J 4 bases short, with 8 bases between. This CDR3 spans 10 amino acids. In DNA form, the CDR3 reads TGTGCCTCCGGGGGCACTGAAGCTTTCTTT. Amino acids: CASGGTEAFF.

This clone occurred once. This chain links TRBV9 with TRBJ2-3; perhaps TRBD2 as D (6 bases). The CDR3 is 15 amino acids. Germline assignment: CDR1 SGDLS and CDR2 YYNGEE. V lost 3 bases and J lost 3, with 14 bases in between. The DNA of the CDR3 is TGTGCCAGCAGCGACCGCGAAGGGAGGACAGATACGCAGTATTTT. Translating gives CASSDREGRTDTQYF.

The chain is built from TRBV29-1 and TRBJ2-1; D is possibly TRBD1 (5 bases). From germline, CDR1 is SQVTM and CDR2 ANQGSEA. This CDR3 comprises 15 residues. Trimming stripped 3 bases from V and 9 bases from J, with 21 bases between. The CDR3 region is CSVDTQGSPRTEQFF. The DNA for the CDR3 is TGCAGCGTTGATACGCAGGGTAGCCCTCGCACTGAGCAGTTCTTC.

This chain connects TRBV4-2 to TRBJ1-4; 7 nucleotides agree with TRBD1. Germline V gene lookup returns CDR1 LGHNA and CDR2 YNFKEQ. There are 12 residues in the CDR3. Unmatched junction bases numbered 2, after V lost 5 bases and J lost 8 bases. The CDR3 loop is CASSTRGEKLFF. CDR3 nucleotide sequence: TGTGCCAGCAGCACCAGGGGGGAAAAACTGTTTTTT.